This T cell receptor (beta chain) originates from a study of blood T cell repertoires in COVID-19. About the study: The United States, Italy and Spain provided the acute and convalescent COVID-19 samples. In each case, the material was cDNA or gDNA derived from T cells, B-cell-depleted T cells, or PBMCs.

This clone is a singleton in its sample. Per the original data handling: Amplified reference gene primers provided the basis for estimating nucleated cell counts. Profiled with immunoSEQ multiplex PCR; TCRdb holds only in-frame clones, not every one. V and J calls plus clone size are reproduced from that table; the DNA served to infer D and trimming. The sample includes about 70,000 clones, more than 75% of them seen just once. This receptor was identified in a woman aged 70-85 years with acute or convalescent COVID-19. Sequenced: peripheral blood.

DNA for the CDR3: TGTGCCAGCAGTTCCGGGACTAGTAATACAAATGAGCAGTTCTTC. Translation: CASSSGTSNTNEQFF. The chain is built from TRBV7-2 and TRBJ2-1; 8 bases agree with TRBD2. Germline lookup yields CDR1 SGHTA and CDR2 FQGNSA. After removal of 6 bases from V and 7 bases from J, the junction contained 11 bases not matched to a gene. The CDR3 runs 15 residues.